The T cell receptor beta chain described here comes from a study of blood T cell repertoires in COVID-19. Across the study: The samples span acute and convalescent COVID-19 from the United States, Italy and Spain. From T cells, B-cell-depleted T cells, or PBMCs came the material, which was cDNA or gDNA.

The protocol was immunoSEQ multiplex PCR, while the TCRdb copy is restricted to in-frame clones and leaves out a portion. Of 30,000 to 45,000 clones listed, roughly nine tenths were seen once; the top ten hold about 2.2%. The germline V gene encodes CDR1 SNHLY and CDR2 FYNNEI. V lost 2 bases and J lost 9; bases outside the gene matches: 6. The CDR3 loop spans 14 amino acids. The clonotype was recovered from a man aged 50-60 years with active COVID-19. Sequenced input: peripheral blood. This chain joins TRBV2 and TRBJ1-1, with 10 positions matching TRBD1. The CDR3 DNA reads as TGTGCCAGCAGTGAAAGGGGACAGGGGTTAAAAGCTTTCTTT. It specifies CASSERGQGLKAFF. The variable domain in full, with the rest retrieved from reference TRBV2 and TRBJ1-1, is EPEVTQTPSHQVTQMGQEVILRCVPISNHLYFYWYRQILGQKVEFLVSFYNNEISEKSEIFDDQFSVERPDGSNFTLKIRSTKLEDSAMYFCASSERGQGLKAFFGQGTRLTVV.